This T cell receptor beta chain was observed in a study of breast tumors, draining lymph nodes, adjacent tissues. Study results and limitations: Findings are consistent with lymph node origin and intratumoral expansion of most tumor T cells. Tumor TCR diversity was below lymph nodes but above nontumor tissue.

This CDR3 is 12 amino acids long. On this clonotype itself: Antigen: not known. This may arise from a read error, as a much more abundant clone is one base away.

From the multiplex PCR reads, TCRdb called clonotypes with MiXCR, one entry per CDR3 protein. The table records over 250,000 distinct CDR3 sequences, under 35% of them present only once. Samples came from axillary lymph nodes draining the breast cancer. The sequence came from a female donor with breast cancer. Some clones in this sample may be carry-over from other donors' samples. The source material was axillary lymph node tissue. This chain connects TRBV12-3 or TRBV12-4 to TRBJ2-7; D call uncertain. CDR3 nucleotide sequence: TGTGCCAGCAGACAATATGTCAACGAGCGGTACTTC. As protein: CASRQYVNERYF.